These 14 T cell receptor beta chains came from one sample sequenced in a study of blood T cells in healthy people across ages. Primers used in a second PCR of roughly 7 to 12 cycles were a sample-barcoded 5' primer and a J-beta primer mix. One entry per CDR3 protein, called by TCRdb with MiXCR from the 5' RACE reads. The sample lists approximately 780,000 distinct CDR3 sequences, roughly 25% occurring once. These data also featured in a second study, about T cells of mothers and their children.

The sample consisted of blood. Source of these receptors: a boy aged 5 to 17 in good health.

This clonotype was recorded a few times. This chain joins TRBV2 and TRBJ2-5, with D possibly matching TRBD2 (5 bases). Germline V CDR1 and CDR2: SNHLY, FYNNEI. CDR3 size: 14 residues. V shed 10 bases and J shed 5 bases, with 20 bases lying between them. CDR3 in DNA: TGTGCCAACGAGGCGGGTATTACCTGGGAGACCCAGTACTTC. Amino acid sequence: CANEAGITWETQYF.

In its sample, this clonotype was seen a few times. The chain has TRBV12-3 or TRBV12-4 and TRBJ1-2, with D unclear. V was shortened by 2 bases and J by 7 bases, with 14 bases between the two germline ends. This CDR3 comprises 14 residues. CDR3: CASSLSPGDCGYTF. The CDR3 nucleotides read TGTGCCAGCAGTTTATCCCCCGGAGACTGTGGCTACACCTTC.

The chain combines TRBV5-1 with TRBJ2-5, with TRBD2 matching 11 bases. The last part of the DNA fits TRBJ2-1 better; the J call may be wrong. Germline CDR1 is SGHRS and CDR2 is YFSETQ. The CDR3 is 17 amino acids. The CDR3 region has the DNA TGCGCCAGCAGCTACCAGATAGCGGGGGGGTTGATGAATGAGCAGTTCTTC. This translates into CASSYQIAGGLMNEQFF.

The chain is built from TRBV11-2 and TRBJ2-7; 9 bases match TRBD1. CDR1 and CDR2 (germline): SGHAT, FQNNGV. With V trimmed by 4 bases and J by 5 bases, 6 bases remained unmatched. This CDR3 has 14 amino acids. The CDR3, as DNA: TGTGCCAGCAGCTCTGGGACAGGGTACGACGAGCAGTACTTC. It yields the protein CASSSGTGYDEQYF. The variable domain in full, completed from reference TRBV11-2 and TRBJ2-7, reads EAGVAQSPRYKIIEKRQSVAFWCNPISGHATLYWYQQILGQGPKLLIQFQNNGVVDDSQLPKDRFSAERLKGVDSTLKIQPAKLEDSAVYLCASSSGTGYDEQYFGPGTRLTVT.

This clonotype was detected a few times. V usage is TRBV29-1 and J usage is TRBJ2-5, with D perhaps TRBD1 (6 bases). Per the germline V gene, CDR1 is SQVTM and CDR2 is ANQGSEA. The length of the CDR3 is 11 residues. The CDR3 loop is CTFRQGETQYF. CDR3 bases: TGCACCTTTAGGCAGGGGGAGACCCAGTACTTC.

V usage is TRBV6-6 and J usage is TRBJ2-5, with D perhaps matching TRBD2 (5 bases). The J call is uncertain, as TRBJ2-7 better fits the DNA end. CDR1 is MNHNY and CDR2 is SVGAGI in the germline V gene (reference sequence). This CDR3 has 15 residues. The CDR3, as DNA: TGTGCCAGCAGTGGGGAGAGGGCGATCTCCTACGAGCAGTACTTC. As protein: CASSGERAISYEQYF.

The genes are TRBV28 and TRBJ2-1; 9 bases agree with TRBD2. The CDR3 length is 14 residues. CDR1 and CDR2 (germline): MDHEN, SYDVKM. J gave up 12 bases and V 6 bases, and 12 bases lay outside the gene matches. The CDR3 sequence is CASSPAGGPDGQFF. As DNA, the CDR3 is TGTGCCAGCAGCCCGGCGGGGGGGCCCGATGGGCAGTTCTTC. The full variable domain, with the rest looked up from reference TRBV28 and TRBJ2-1, is DVKVTQSSRYLVKRTGEKVFLECVQDMDHENMFWYRQDPGLGLRLIYFSYDVKMKEKGDIPEGYSVSREKKERFSLILESASTNQTSMYLCASSPAGGPDGQFFGPGTRLTVL.

This clonotype was seen a few times. A junction boundary mismatches the germline segment, possibly from a read error. The V and J genes are TRBV7-2 and TRBJ2-5; 9 positions agree with TRBD2. CDR3 size: 16 residues. Germline assignment: CDR1 SGHTA and CDR2 FQGNSA. The CDR3 here is CASSLPGLALQETQCF. The CDR3 DNA reads as TGTGCCAGCAGCTTACCGGGACTAGCACTGCAAGAGACCCAGTGCTTC.

The chain uses TRBV29-1 and TRBJ1-2; D is perhaps TRBD1 (5 bases). The CDR3 is 12 residues long. Trimming shortened V by 4 bases and J by 7 bases, and 13 bases separated the two germline ends. In germline, CDR1 is SQVTM, CDR2 ANQGSEA. The CDR3 here is CSVVGGDGGYTF. In DNA form, the CDR3 reads TGCAGCGTTGTTGGAGGGGATGGTGGCTACACCTTC.

This clonotype was counted only a few times. The chain couples TRBV27 to TRBJ1-2; D call uncertain. The CDR3 is made up of 14 amino acids. From germline, CDR1 is MNHEY and CDR2 SMNVEV (reference sequence). Trimming took off 3 bases at V and 9 bases at J, with 17 bases between the two ends. The CDR3 loop is CASSLGQFASRYTF. In DNA form, the CDR3 reads TGTGCCAGCAGTTTGGGTCAGTTTGCAAGTCGCTACACCTTC.

The sample holds a few counts of this clonotype. The J gene is TRBJ1-4, the V gene TRBV20-1; a possible D gene is TRBD1 (5 bases). The CDR3 has 12 amino acids. Trimming stripped 3 bases from V and 7 bases from J, with 9 bases between. Germline assignment: CDR1 DFQATT and CDR2 SNEGSKA (reference sequence). This chain's CDR3 is CSARAGVEKLFF. The CDR3 DNA follows: TGCAGTGCTAGGGCGGGGGTTGAAAAACTGTTTTTT.

The chain recombines TRBV6-1 with TRBJ1-2; TRBD1 might be the D (5 bases). The V gene's germline CDR1 is MNHNS and CDR2 SASEGT. V was cut by 1 base and J by 2 bases, with 11 bases left in between. CDR3 length equals 15 residues. The CDR3 DNA reads TGTGCCAGCAGTGAAGGGGGCAGCGCGAACTATGGCTACACCTTC. Amino acid sequence: CASSEGGSANYGYTF.

The genes are TRBV5-1 and TRBJ2-1; 8 bases line up with TRBD2. The CDR3 totals 15 residues. V trimming: 0 bases; J trimming: 6 bases; junction bases outside the gene matches: 5. CDR1 SGHRS and CDR2 YFSETQ come from the germline V gene. The CDR3 bases are TGCGCCAGCAGCTTGGGTAGCGGGGCCCCCAATGAGCAGTTCTTC. This sequence encodes CASSLGSGAPNEQFF. Looking up the rest from reference TRBV5-1 and TRBJ2-1 gives the full variable domain: KAGVTQTPRYLIKTRGQQVTLSCSPISGHRSVSWYQQTPGQGLQFLFEYFSETQRNKGNFPGRFSGRQFSNSRSEMNVSTLELGDSALYLCASSLGSGAPNEQFFGPGTRLTVL.

The rearrangement links TRBV4-1 to TRBJ1-5; unclear D gene. Trimming removed 4 bases at V and 5 bases at J, with 12 bases between. The germline gives CDR1 MGHRA, CDR2 YSYEKL. This CDR3 contains 14 residues. CDR3 sequence: CASSPEIRDQPQHF. The CDR3 nucleotides are TGCGCCAGCAGCCCCGAGATAAGAGATCAGCCCCAGCATTTT.